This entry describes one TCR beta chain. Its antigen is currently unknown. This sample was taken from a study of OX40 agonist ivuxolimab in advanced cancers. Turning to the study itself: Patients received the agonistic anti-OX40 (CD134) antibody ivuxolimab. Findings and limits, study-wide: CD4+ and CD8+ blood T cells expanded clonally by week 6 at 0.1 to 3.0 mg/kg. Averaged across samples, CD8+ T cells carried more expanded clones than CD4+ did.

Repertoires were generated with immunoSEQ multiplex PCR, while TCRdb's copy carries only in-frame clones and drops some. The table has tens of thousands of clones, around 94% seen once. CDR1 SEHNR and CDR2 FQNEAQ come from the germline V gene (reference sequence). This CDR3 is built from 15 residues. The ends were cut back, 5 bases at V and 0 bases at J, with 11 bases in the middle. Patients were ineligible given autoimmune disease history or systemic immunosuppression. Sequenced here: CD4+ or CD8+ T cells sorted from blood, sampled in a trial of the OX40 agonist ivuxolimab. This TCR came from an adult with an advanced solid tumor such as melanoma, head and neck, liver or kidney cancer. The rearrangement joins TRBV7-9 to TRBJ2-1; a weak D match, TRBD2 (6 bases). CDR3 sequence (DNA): TGTGCCAGCAGCAAGCGGGTCAGCTCCTACAATGAGCAGTTCTTC. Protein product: CASSKRVSSYNEQFF.